These 29 T cell receptor beta chains were sequenced from one sample in a study of vaccination and CD4 T cells after COVID-19. TCRdb independently ran MiXCR on the PCR reads; one entry per CDR3 protein. The sample lists 25,000 to 35,000 distinct CDR3 sequences; about 47% were seen once. Described time point: late sampling 161 to 241 days after vaccination in a few convalescent patients. The material sequenced was CD4+ T cells from blood, taken about 7 months after SARS-CoV-2 vaccination. These TCRs come from a human donor who had recovered from COVID-19.

This chain joins TRBV5-1 and TRBJ2-7, with 7 bases fitting TRBD1. Germline CDR1 is SGHRS and CDR2 is YFSETQ. This CDR3 has 15 residues. The trim removed 2 bases at V and 1 base at J, leaving 6 bases unmatched. The CDR3: CASSFPRQGSYEQYF. CDR3 coding DNA: TGCGCCAGCAGCTTTCCCCGACAGGGTTCCTACGAGCAGTACTTC.

This rearrangement joins TRBV29-1 to TRBJ1-2; the D is unclear. Trimming stripped 3 bases from V and 2 bases from J, with 16 bases between. Germline V lookup: CDR1 SQVTM, CDR2 ANQGSEA. The CDR3 loop spans 15 amino acids. CDR3 coding DNA: TGCAGCGTTGATGATGGGGAGGGCGGCAACTATGGCTACACCTTC. Protein product: CSVDDGEGGNYGYTF.

This clonotype occurred a few times. This chain uses TRBV20-1 with TRBJ2-3; the match to TRBD2 covers 8 bases. The J segment lost 6 bases and the V segment lost 6 bases, leaving 11 bases of the junction unmatched. The CDR3 length is 14 residues. From germline, CDR1 is DFQATT and CDR2 SNEGSKA (reference sequence). The CDR3 spells CSAIAGPQADTQYF. CDR3 nucleotide sequence: TGCAGTGCAATAGCGGGACCACAGGCGGATACGCAGTATTTT.

A few counts support this clonotype. The chain recombines TRBV20-1 with TRBJ2-7; 7 nucleotides line up with TRBD2. The J segment lost 6 bases and the V segment lost 5 bases, leaving 7 bases of the junction unmatched. The CDR3 totals 12 residues. Germline V lookup: CDR1 DFQATT, CDR2 SNEGSKA (reference sequence). The CDR3 is CSAGRGLSEQYF. In DNA form, the CDR3 reads TGCAGTGCTGGGAGGGGTTTGAGCGAGCAGTACTTC.

This chain links TRBV6-1 with TRBJ2-1, with a weak D call TRBD1 (5 bases). Looked up from germline, CDR1 is MNHNS and CDR2 is SASEGT. Between the trimmed V and J ends, which lost 4 bases and 6 bases, there was a span of 7 bases. The CDR3 has 12 residues. The CDR3 coding sequence is TGTGCCAGCAGTGCAGGGATCAATGAGCAGTTCTTC. Translation gives CASSAGINEQFF.

The chain employs TRBV29-1 and TRBJ2-7, with unresolved D. Trimming removed 5 bases at V and 2 bases at J, with 16 bases between. Germline values: CDR1 SQVTM, CDR2 ANQGSEA. The CDR3 contains 14 residues. CDR3: CSVQNDQPPYEQYF. In DNA form, the CDR3 reads TGCAGCGTTCAGAACGATCAGCCCCCCTACGAGCAGTACTTC.

A few counts support this clonotype. This chain links TRBV20-1 with TRBJ2-2; 11 bases agree with TRBD2. Germline trimming cut 0 bases from V and 5 bases from J; bases unmatched to any gene: 5. Germline values: CDR1 DFQATT, CDR2 SNEGSKA (reference sequence). This CDR3 has 16 residues. CDR3 region: CSARDLAGGETGELFF. DNA for the CDR3: TGCAGTGCTAGAGACCTAGCGGGAGGAGAGACCGGGGAGCTGTTTTTT.

The chain links TRBV20-1 to TRBJ2-3, with D tentatively TRBD1 or TRBD2 (7 bases each). Trimming pared 4 bases from V and 4 bases from J, leaving 27 bases between. The CDR3 length is 18 residues. Per germline, CDR1 DFQATT and CDR2 SNEGSKA (reference sequence). The CDR3 here is CSANKGGGGSLYADTQYF. CDR3 DNA sequence: TGCAGTGCTAACAAAGGAGGGGGCGGGAGTTTGTATGCAGATACGCAGTATTTT.

This clonotype has just a few counts. The chain is built from TRBV20-1 and TRBJ2-3; tentative D call: TRBD2 (6 bases). Germline V gene sequence: CDR1 DFQATT, CDR2 SNEGSKA (reference sequence). V lost 1 base and J 2 bases, leaving 10 bases between the germline ends. The length of the CDR3 is 14 residues. The chain's CDR3 is CSARAGVDTDTQYF. The CDR3 nucleotides read TGCAGTGCTAGAGCGGGAGTCGACACAGATACGCAGTATTTT.

This chain connects TRBV20-1 to TRBJ2-7; possible D gene TRBD2, 6 bases. The CDR3 is made up of 11 amino acids. Trimming pared 3 bases from V and 7 bases from J, leaving 10 bases between. The V gene's germline CDR1 is DFQATT and CDR2 SNEGSKA (reference sequence). In DNA form, the CDR3 reads TGCAGTGCTAGCGGGAGTCGGGAGCAGTACTTC. This sequence encodes CSASGSREQYF.

J is TRBJ2-3 and V is TRBV20-1; 7 positions match TRBD2. The CDR3 is 15 residues long. The germline CDR1 and CDR2 sequences are DFQATT and SNEGSKA (reference sequence). J was trimmed by 0 bases and V by 1 base; bases with no gene match: 4. As DNA, the CDR3 is TGCAGTGCTAGAGCAGCTAGCGGAAGCACAGATACGCAGTATTTT. This gives the protein CSARAASGSTDTQYF.

J is TRBJ2-7 and V is TRBV10-2; the match to TRBD2 covers 9 bases. Germline assignment: CDR1 WSHSY and CDR2 SAAADI. The CDR3 sequence is 12 residues long. The V segment lost 5 bases and the J segment 5 bases; nucleotides outside the gene matches: 1. The CDR3 DNA reads as TGCGCCAGCAGTAGCGGGGGGAACGAGCAGTACTTC. The encoded protein is CASSSGGNEQYF.

This clonotype was seen a handful of times. The gene calls are TRBV7-9 and TRBJ2-6, with D possibly matching TRBD1 (6 bases). Germline lookup yields CDR1 SEHNR and CDR2 FQNEAQ (reference sequence). This CDR3 spans 15 amino acids. The V end lost 11 bases, the J end lost 1 base, and 15 bases lay between the germline ends. In DNA form, the CDR3 reads TGTGCCGGGACACTGGGTGGGTCTGGGGCCAACGTCCTGACTTTC. Translation gives CAGTLGGSGANVLTF.

The table lists this clonotype with a few counts. This chain joins TRBV20-1 and TRBJ2-2, with TRBD2 identical over 8 bases. Germline values: CDR1 DFQATT, CDR2 SNEGSKA (reference sequence). This CDR3 has 15 residues. V dropped 3 bases and J dropped 2; count of bases not matched to a gene: 5. CDR3 sequence reads: CSARRLAPNTGELFF. In nucleotides, the CDR3 is TGCAGTGCTAGGAGACTAGCGCCCAACACCGGGGAGCTGTTTTTT.

The chain recombines TRBV6-1 with TRBJ1-3, with D uncertain. CDR3 length: 13 amino acids. Germline CDR1 is MNHNS and CDR2 is SASEGT. The V end lost 6 bases, the J end lost 2 bases, and 8 bases lay between the germline ends. The CDR3, as DNA: TGTGCCAGCAGGCAGAGCACTGGAAACACCATATATTTT. It is translated as CASRQSTGNTIYF.

The chain carries TRBV27 and TRBJ2-2; 7 nucleotides match TRBD2. The CDR3 has 17 amino acids. Per germline, CDR1 MNHEY and CDR2 SMNVEV (reference sequence). The V gene end was trimmed by 5 bases and the J gene end by 3 bases; junction bases not matched to a gene: 12. CDR3 in amino acids: CASSPSAGDADTGELFF. CDR3 DNA: TGTGCCAGCAGTCCCTCTGCGGGAGACGCAGACACCGGGGAGCTGTTTTTT.

The genes are TRBV28 and TRBJ2-1; TRBD2 matches at 12 bases. Germline CDR1 reads MDHEN; CDR2 reads SYDVKM. Losses at the gene ends were 6 bases for V and 13 bases for J; bases not matched to a gene: 16. There are 16 residues in the CDR3. The CDR3 DNA is TGTGCCAGCAGAGAGACTAGCGGGGGACTTTACAATCAACAGTTCTTC. Translated, it gives CASRETSGGLYNQQFF.

J is TRBJ2-7 and V is TRBV20-1; 8 nucleotides agree with TRBD2. The germline CDR1 and CDR2 sequences are DFQATT and SNEGSKA (reference sequence). CDR3 length: 15 residues. V was clipped by 6 bases and J by 0 bases; unmatched bases: 10. In nucleotides, the CDR3 is TGCAGTGCCCCACCCGGGAGGGGAAACTCCTACGAGCAGTACTTC. It is translated as CSAPPGRGNSYEQYF.

This clonotype was seen a handful of times. This chain joins TRBV7-9 and TRBJ1-4; D unresolved. There are 13 residues in the CDR3. V lost 1 base, J lost 14 bases, and 14 bases lay in between. Germline V CDR1 and CDR2: SEHNR, FQNEAQ (reference sequence). The CDR3 here is CASSLVPASPLFF. CDR3 nucleotide sequence: TGTGCCAGCAGCTTAGTTCCGGCCTCTCCCCTGTTTTTT.

This clonotype was seen more than once but under ten times. The chain employs TRBV4-1 and TRBJ1-2, with D unclear. The CDR3 runs 16 residues. Germline assignment: CDR1 MGHRA and CDR2 YSYEKL. V was cut by 0 bases and J by 5 bases, with 16 bases left in between. In nucleotides, the CDR3 is TGCGCCAGCAGCCAAGAACCCCTTTCTACACGGTATGGCTACACCTTC. Amino acids: CASSQEPLSTRYGYTF.

J is TRBJ2-3 and V is TRBV10-3; 7 nucleotides align to TRBD1. The junction had 13 bases not matched to a gene; V was cut back by 5 bases and J by 11 bases. Germline CDR1 is ENHRY and CDR2 is SYGVKD. There are 14 residues in the CDR3. The CDR3 sequence is CAISRDVGQAQQYF. In nucleotides, the CDR3 is TGTGCCATCAGTAGAGACGTAGGACAGGCCCAGCAGTATTTT.

This rearrangement joins TRBV24-1 to TRBJ2-2; D is undetermined. V shed 7 bases and J shed 4 bases, with 12 bases lying between them. This CDR3 comprises 14 residues. Germline lookup yields CDR1 KGHDR and CDR2 SFDVKD. CDR3 sequence reads: CATRAHGLTGELFF. The CDR3 DNA reads as TGTGCCACCAGAGCCCACGGGCTCACCGGGGAGCTGTTTTTT.

This rearrangement joins TRBV20-1 to TRBJ2-1; no reliable D call. V lost 4 bases and J lost 0, with 13 bases in between. The CDR3 consists of 15 residues. CDR1 and CDR2 from the germline V gene are DFQATT and SNEGSKA (reference sequence). CDR3 region: CSAISGGSSYNEQFF. As DNA, the CDR3 is TGCAGTGCTATCTCCGGCGGCAGCTCCTACAATGAGCAGTTCTTC.

The chain joins TRBV7-8 to TRBJ2-7; 14 bases match TRBD2. J gave up 2 bases and V 5 bases, and 14 bases lay outside the gene matches. The CDR3 loop spans 19 amino acids. Per the germline V gene, CDR1 is SGHVS and CDR2 is FQNEAQ. CDR3 region: CASSLGTSGRGIWAYEQYF. In DNA form, the CDR3 reads TGTGCCAGCAGCCTCGGGACTAGCGGGAGAGGAATTTGGGCCTACGAGCAGTACTTC. Looking up the rest from reference TRBV7-8 and TRBJ2-7 gives the full variable domain: GAGVSQSPRYKVAKRGQDVALRCDPISGHVSLFWYQQALGQGPEFLTYFQNEAQLDKSGLPSDRFFAERPEGSVSTLKIQRTQQEDSAVYLCASSLGTSGRGIWAYEQYFGPGTRLTVT.

This chain links TRBV7-9 with TRBJ1-2; no firm D call. V was cut by 1 base and J by 8 bases, with 8 bases left in between. Germline V gene data show CDR1 as SEHNR and CDR2 as FQNEAQ (reference sequence). This CDR3 is 12 amino acids long. The CDR3 DNA reads TGTGCCAGCAGCTTAGGGCCGAGGGGCTACACCTTC. Translation gives CASSLGPRGYTF.

The CDR3 region has the DNA TGCAGTGCTAGACGGGACAGAATCCAAGAGACCCAGTACTTC. As protein: CSARRDRIQETQYF. The V gene is TRBV20-1, the J gene TRBJ2-5, with 7 bases matching TRBD1. This CDR3 has 14 residues. Germline V gives CDR1 DFQATT, CDR2 SNEGSKA (reference sequence). The V and J ends lost 2 bases and 1 base, in that order; junction bases with no gene match: 4.

The chain is built from TRBV4-1 and TRBJ1-2; D is unresolved. Germline V lookup: CDR1 MGHRA, CDR2 YSYEKL. V dropped 3 bases and J dropped 6 bases, with 14 bases sitting between them. This CDR3 contains 14 residues. The CDR3 nucleotides are TGCGCCAGCAGCCAGGAAGAGATTCCCGATGGCTACACCTTC. This encodes CASSQEEIPDGYTF.

The chain recombines TRBV6-1 with TRBJ1-5; D is possibly TRBD1 (6 bases). Germline values: CDR1 MNHNS, CDR2 SASEGT. V lost 3 bases to trimming and J lost 0 bases, with 21 bases between them. There are 19 residues in the CDR3. The CDR3 is CASSDPRDKVFYSNQPQHF. The CDR3 coding sequence is TGTGCCAGCAGTGATCCTCGGGACAAGGTCTTTTATAGCAATCAGCCCCAGCATTTT.

The V and J genes are TRBV28 and TRBJ1-5; perhaps TRBD1 as D (6 bases). V lost 1 base and J 5 bases, leaving 9 bases between the germline ends. In germline, CDR1 is MDHEN, CDR2 SYDVKM. The CDR3 covers 14 residues. The CDR3 nucleotides are TGTGCCAGCAGTTTATACAGGGTAGATCAGCCCCAGCATTTT. Translation: CASSLYRVDQPQHF.